A single T cell receptor beta chain is shown here with its context. This sample was included in a study of blood T cell repertoires in COVID-19. Study context: Acute and convalescent COVID-19 samples came from the United States, Italy and Spain.

Per the germline V gene, CDR1 is SEHNR and CDR2 is FQNEAQ (reference sequence). CDR3 length equals 15 residues. V trimming: 5 bases; J trimming: 7 bases; junction bases outside the gene matches: 6. Per the authors' pipeline: Nucleated cell number was recorded as an estimate derived from reference gene primer amplification. Data came from immunoSEQ multiplex PCR; TCRdb stores just in-frame clones and leaves some out. Clonal size and the V and J genes are those of that table, whereas D and trimming came from the DNA. The sample yields a few hundred thousand clones, approximately 90% seen once. Input material: peripheral blood. This receptor was taken from a man younger than 35 with active or convalescent COVID-19. The chain employs TRBV7-9 and TRBJ2-7; 15 bases agree with TRBD2. CDR3 nucleotide sequence: TGTGCCAGCAGCGCGCCGGGACTAGCGGGAGGAGAGCAGTACTTC. It codes for CASSAPGLAGGEQYF.